The sequence of this T cell receptor (beta chain) was determined in a study of cytomegalovirus exposure and HLA in healthy donors. Study as a whole: Findings of an earlier analysis included roughly 110 million unique TCR beta sequences from roughly 200 million T cells.

The CDR3 consists of 13 residues. The germline V gene encodes CDR1 SQVTM and CDR2 ANQGSEA. The V segment lost 6 bases and the J segment 4 bases; nucleotides outside the gene matches: 7. The PCR was carried out with 60 Vbeta primers and 13 Jbeta primers. Assay used: immunoSEQ multiplex PCR; TCRdb lists only in-frame clones, some missing. Its clone listing holds around 27,000 clones. The gene calls are TRBV29-1 and TRBJ2-7; the match to TRBD1 covers 9 bases. Sequences were obtained from PBMCs. The clonotype comes from a man aged 25 to 40 in good health and CMV-seronegative. The CDR3 protein is CSVDPGQGYEQYF. CDR3 nucleotide sequence: TGCAGCGTCGATCCCGGACAGGGGTACGAGCAGTACTTC.